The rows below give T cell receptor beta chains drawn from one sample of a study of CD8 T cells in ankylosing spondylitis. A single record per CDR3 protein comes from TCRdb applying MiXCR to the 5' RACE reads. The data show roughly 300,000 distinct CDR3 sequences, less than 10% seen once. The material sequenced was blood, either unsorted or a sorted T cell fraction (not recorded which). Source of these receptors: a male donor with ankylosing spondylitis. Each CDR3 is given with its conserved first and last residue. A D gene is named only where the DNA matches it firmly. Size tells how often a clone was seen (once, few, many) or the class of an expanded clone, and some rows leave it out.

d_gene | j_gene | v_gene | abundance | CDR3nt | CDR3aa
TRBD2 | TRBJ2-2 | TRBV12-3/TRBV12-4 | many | TGTGCCAGCAGTTCCGGACTAGCGGGAGGGGTGACCGGGGAGCTGTTTTTT | CASSSGLAGGVTGELFF
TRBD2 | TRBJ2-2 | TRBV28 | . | TGTGCCAGCCGACCGAGCGGGAGGGCCCGAGGGGAGCTGTTTTTT | CASRPSGRARGELFF
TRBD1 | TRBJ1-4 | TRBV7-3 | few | TGTGCCAGCAGCTTGGGACAGGGCGAAAAACTGTTTTTT | CASSLGQGEKLFF
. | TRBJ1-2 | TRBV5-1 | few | TGCGCCAGCAGCGGCGACATCTTGGGCTACACCTTC | CASSGDILGYTF
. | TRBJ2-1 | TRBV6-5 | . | TGTGCCAGCAGTTACTCGATCCACCCCCGAATGAGCAATGAGCAGTTCTTC | CASSYSIHPRMSNEQFF
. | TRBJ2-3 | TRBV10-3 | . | TGTGCCACCTCGGCGGAGGGCACAGATACGCAGTATTTT | CATSAEGTDTQYF
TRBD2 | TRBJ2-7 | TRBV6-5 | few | TGTGCCAGCAGTTACGGGAGGGCCGCTTCCTACGAGCAGTACTTC | CASSYGRAASYEQYF
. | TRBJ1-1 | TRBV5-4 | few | TGTGCCAGCAGCGACCGACTGGGCATCACTGAAGCTTTCTTT | CASSDRLGITEAFF
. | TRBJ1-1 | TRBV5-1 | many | TGCGCCAGCAGCTTGGGGATGACAAAAGCTGAAGCTTTCTTT | CASSLGMTKAEAFF
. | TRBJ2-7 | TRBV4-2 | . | TGTGCCAGCAGCCAAGCCTGGGACACCCTCTACGAGCAGTACTTC | CASSQAWDTLYEQYF